The next 2 T cell receptor beta chains were all read from a single sample in a study of T cells in localized non-small cell lung cancer. Data came from immunoSEQ multiplex PCR; TCRdb stores just in-frame clones and leaves some out. The sample shows 100,000 to 150,000 clones, roughly 90% of them seen only once. The specimen was peripheral blood, collected before any cancer treatment. These TCRs come from a female donor at least 60 years old with stage I lung adenocarcinoma.

Comment on this clone: A read error may account for a junction end that differs from germline. The chain uses TRBV2 and TRBJ2-3; 7 bases fit TRBD1. The CDR3 is made up of 14 amino acids. Germline assignment: CDR1 SNHLY and CDR2 FYNNEI. The CDR3 loop is CASREDRARDTQYF. The CDR3 region has the DNA TGTGCCAGCAGGGAAGACAGGGCCAGAGATACGCAGTATTTT.

This chain links TRBV5-1 with TRBJ2-5; D may match TRBD1 or TRBD2 (6 bases each). From germline, CDR1 is SGHRS and CDR2 YFSETQ. The CDR3 is 15 amino acids. V was clipped by 0 bases and J by 5 bases, with 14 bases between them. CDR3 in amino acids: CASSLAGQGGETQYF. In DNA form, the CDR3 reads TGCGCCAGCAGCTTGGCAGGACAAGGGGGGGAGACCCAGTACTTC.